The rows below give T cell receptor beta chains drawn from one sample of a study of blood T cell repertoires in COVID-19. Generated by immunoSEQ multiplex PCR, the TCRdb table keeps only in-frame clones and is missing some. The sample comprises 390,000 or so clones, 70% to 90% of which are singletons, and about 3% rests with the top ten. Sequencing input: peripheral blood. These receptors came from a woman in her 30s with COVID-19, enrolled during active disease. The CDR3 runs from the conserved cysteine through the conserved F or W. The D gene is left open where the match is weak. The size entry is marked missing in some rows and otherwise reads once, few, many or a size class.

clone size	D gene	V gene	J gene	CDR3 DNA	CDR3 protein
NA	NA	TRBV6-5	TRBJ1-4	TGTGCCAGCAGTTACTCCCCGGAGGCTAATGAAAAACTGTTTTTT	CASSYSPEANEKLFF
once	NA	TRBV5-1	TRBJ2-3	TGCGCCAGCAGCCGGGCGGGGCCGGGTGCAAGCACAGATACGCAGTATTTT	CASSRAGPGASTDTQYF
NA	TRBD2	TRBV2	TRBJ2-2	TGTGCCAGCAGGCAGACTAGCGGGGGATCCACCGGGGAGCTGTTTTTT	CASRQTSGGSTGELFF
NA	NA	TRBV2	TRBJ2-5	TGTGCCAGCAGGGGTCCTGGGGCGGATCAAGAGACCCAGTACTTC	CASRGPGADQETQYF
once	NA	TRBV7-8	TRBJ2-1	TGTGCCAGCAGCTTCGGCGGGACTTTTAATGAGCAGTTCTTC	CASSFGGTFNEQFF
NA	NA	TRBV7-2	TRBJ2-7	TGTGCCAGCCGAGAGGGGCCGGGGGAAATTTACGAGCAGTACTTC	CASREGPGEIYEQYF
NA	TRBD2	TRBV5-1	TRBJ2-5	TGCGCCAGTTCGCCCGGGGGGAAGACCCAGTACTTC	CASSPGGKTQYF
NA	TRBD2	TRBV7-9	TRBJ2-3	TGTGCCAGCAGCTTAGGGGGATTGGTTACTAGCGGCACAGATACGCAGTATTTT	CASSLGGLVTSGTDTQYF
NA	NA	TRBV19	TRBJ2-3	TGTGCCAGTAGTAGGCTAGAGAGCACAGATACGCAGTATTTT	CASSRLESTDTQYF
NA	TRBD1	TRBV7-9	TRBJ2-5	TGTGCCAGCAGCTTACCCCGGACAGGGGGTAGGGAGACCCAGTACTTC	CASSLPRTGGRETQYF
NA	NA	TRBV21-1	TRBJ2-2	TGTGCCAGCAGCACTAAAGGACTAACCACCGAGGAGCTGTTTTTT	CASSTKGLTTEELFF
NA	NA	TRBV28	TRBJ2-3	TGTGCCAGCAGCCGAGGGTCCCCAGATACGCAGTATTTT	CASSRGSPDTQYF
NA	NA	TRBV5-1	TRBJ2-3	TGCGCCAGCAGCTTGGCCCATCGCAGGGGTGGTGCAGATACGCAGTATTTT	CASSLAHRRGGADTQYF
NA	TRBD1	TRBV6-2/TRBV6-3	TRBJ1-2	TGTGCCAGCAGCCGGGACAGGGTGAGCTATGGCTACACCTTC	CASSRDRVSYGYTF
NA	NA	TRBV5-4	TRBJ1-4	TGTGCCAGCAGCTTGGACAGAGCAAATGAAAAACTGTTTTTT	CASSLDRANEKLFF
NA	NA	TRBV7-2	TRBJ1-2	TGTGCCAGCAGCTTTAGGGGGTCTGCGGGCTATGGCTACACCTTC	CASSFRGSAGYGYTF
NA	TRBD2	TRBV11-2	TRBJ2-3	TGTGCCAGCAGCTTAGAAGGCCTAGCGGGGGGAACAGATACGCAGTATTTT	CASSLEGLAGGTDTQYF
NA	TRBD1	TRBV11-2	TRBJ1-2	TGTGCCAGCAGCCCCGTAAGACAGGGGGTTGACTATGGCTACACCTTC	CASSPVRQGVDYGYTF
NA	NA	TRBV27	TRBJ1-2	TGTGCCAGCAGTGCCCGACAGCACTATGGCTACACCTTC	CASSARQHYGYTF
NA	TRBD1	TRBV3-1/TRBV3-2	TRBJ1-2	TGTGCCAGCAGCCCACGGGACAGAAACTATGGCTACACCTTC	CASSPRDRNYGYTF
NA	NA	TRBV5-1	TRBJ2-5	TGCGCCAGCAGCCACGGCGGGGTCGGCGAGACCCAGTACTTC	CASSHGGVGETQYF
NA	NA	TRBV28	TRBJ2-5	TGTGCCAGCAGTTTATCCCGGTCCTACGGGACCCAGTACTTC	CASSLSRSYGTQYF
NA	TRBD2	TRBV27	TRBJ2-5	TGTGCCAGCAGTTTTATAGCGGGAGTTTTAGAGACCCAGTACTTC	CASSFIAGVLETQYF
NA	TRBD2	TRBV6-5	TRBJ2-1	TGTGCCAGCAGTTACGGGGGACTAGCGGGTTACAATGAGCAGTTCTTC	CASSYGGLAGYNEQFF
few	TRBD1	TRBV9	TRBJ1-2	TGTGCCAGCAGCCCCCGGGACAGCTATAACTATGGCTACACCTTC	CASSPRDSYNYGYTF
NA	NA	TRBV5-4	TRBJ1-2	TGTGCCAGCAGTGACACGTTGGCCTATGGCTACACCTTC	CASSDTLAYGYTF
NA	NA	TRBV7-9	TRBJ1-4	TGTGCCAGCAGCTTAGGCGGTGAAAAACTGTTTTTT	CASSLGGEKLFF
NA	TRBD2	TRBV30	TRBJ2-1	TGTGCCTGGAGTGCGACTAGCGGGGTTTACAATGAGCAGTTCTTC	CAWSATSGVYNEQFF
NA	NA	TRBV2	TRBJ1-2	TGTGCCAGCACCTGGGGGGAATATGGGGGCTACACCTTC	CASTWGEYGGYTF
NA	TRBD2	TRBV9	TRBJ2-2	TGTGCCAGCAGCCCAAGGACTAGCGGGGGGGCCGGGGAGCTGTTTTTT	CASSPRTSGGAGELFF
NA	TRBD1	TRBV28	TRBJ1-4	TGTGCCAGCAGCTCAGGGGGAACTAATGAAAAACTGTTTTTT	CASSSGGTNEKLFF
NA	TRBD1	TRBV12-5	TRBJ1-3	TGTGCTAGTGGCCCCCCCGACAGGGATGGAAACACCATATATTTT	CASGPPDRDGNTIYF
NA	TRBD1	TRBV5-6	TRBJ2-4	TGTGCCAGCAGCCTACAGGGGCCCAAAAACATTCAGTACTTC	CASSLQGPKNIQYF
NA	NA	TRBV4-3	TRBJ2-1	TGCGCCAGCAGCCAAGAAGGGCAGGGATCCTACAATGAGCAGTTCTTC	CASSQEGQGSYNEQFF
NA	NA	TRBV21-1	TRBJ2-5	TGTGCCAGCAGGCGGGTGGGGTCGGAGACCCAGTACTTC	CASRRVGSETQYF
NA	NA	TRBV12-3/TRBV12-4	TRBJ1-5	TGTGCCAGCAGCCATAACAGTAATCAGCCCCAGCATTTT	CASSHNSNQPQHF
NA	NA	TRBV12-5	TRBJ2-1	TGTGCTAGTAATTTCGACAGTATAAATGAGCAGTTCTTC	CASNFDSINEQFF
NA	NA	TRBV5-1	TRBJ2-1	TGCGCCAGCAGCTTGGCGCTCAGGGGTCTAGCCTACAGTGAGCAGTTCTTC	CASSLALRGLAYSEQFF
NA	NA	TRBV30	TRBJ1-2	TGTGCCTGGTTCAGGGGCGGCTATGGCTACACCTTC	CAWFRGGYGYTF
NA	NA	TRBV10-3	TRBJ1-1	TGTGCCATCAGTGAGTCTTTGGACGGAGCGGTAGCTTTCTTT	CAISESLDGAVAFF